The next 24 T cell receptor beta chains were all read from a single sample in a study of Graves' ophthalmopathy and Graves' hyperthyroidism (dated by TCRdb to the late 2010s). Sequencing instrument: Illumina HiSeq 2000. TCR beta CDR3 regions were amplified from RNA transcripts for repertoire sequencing. The first round was an RT-PCR using HTBI primers with the Qiagen OneStep RT-PCR kit, and this first round was followed by a second-round multiplex PCR, then size selection and purification. The public sequencing data were trimmed at Q25 with fastp and processed into clonotypes with MiXCR by TCRdb, which kept only in-frame beta chains. Every entry covers one CDR3 protein and lists the most common genes and DNA from its rows. Here the sample has almost 750,000 distinct CDR3 sequences; roughly two fifths occur a single time. Together, the top ten hold 40% to 55% of the sample. Material: peripheral blood. The receptors derive from an adult man with Graves' ophthalmopathy.

This clonotype showed up just a few times. V usage is TRBV9 and J usage is TRBJ1-1; 8 bases match TRBD1. Looked up from germline, CDR1 is SGDLS and CDR2 is YYNGEE. The CDR3 extends over 12 amino acids. After removal of 4 bases from V and 9 bases from J, the junction contained 5 bases not matched to a gene. DNA of the CDR3: TGTGCCAGCAGCTGGAGACAGGGGCAAGCTTTCTTT. Translating it yields CASSWRQGQAFF.

In its sample, this clonotype was seen many times. The V gene is TRBV24-1, the J gene TRBJ2-7; no firm D call. Trimming took off 4 bases at V and 5 bases at J, with 8 bases between the two ends. The CDR3 is 12 residues long. Germline V lookup: CDR1 KGHDR, CDR2 SFDVKD. The CDR3 here is CATSDQDDEQYF. The CDR3, as DNA: TGTGCCACCAGTGACCAAGACGACGAGCAGTACTTC.

Only a few counts were recorded for this clonotype. The chain is built from TRBV7-2 and TRBJ1-5, with D unclear. The V gene lost 4 bases and the J gene lost 0 bases, with 10 bases spanning the gap. The CDR3 is 15 residues long. Germline CDR1 and CDR2: SGHTA and FQGNSA. The CDR3 coding sequence is TGTGCCAGCAGCTCCCCCGGGTCTAGCAATCAGCCCCAGCATTTT. Translated: CASSSPGSSNQPQHF.

This clonotype was picked up many times. The CDR3 nucleotides read TGTGCCAGTAGTATTACCGGGACACTCAACACTGAAGCTTTCTTT. It encodes CASSITGTLNTEAFF. V usage is TRBV19 and J usage is TRBJ1-1; D is possibly TRBD1 (6 bases). V was pared by 3 bases and J by 2 bases, with 13 bases between. CDR1 and CDR2 (germline): LNHDA, SQIVND (reference sequence). The CDR3 runs to 15 residues.

This chain joins TRBV10-3 and TRBJ2-2; TRBD2 matches 12 bases. CDR1 is ENHRY, CDR2 SYGVKD, per germline. V trimming: 5 bases; J trimming: 1 base; junction bases outside the gene matches: 5. This CDR3 spans 17 amino acids. CDR3 protein: CAISYASGRGNTGELFF. The CDR3 DNA sequence: TGTGCCATCAGTTACGCTAGCGGGAGGGGGAACACCGGGGAGCTGTTTTTT.

The chain links TRBV20-1 to TRBJ1-2; weak D call: TRBD1 (5 bases). Germline CDR1 is DFQATT and CDR2 is SNEGSKA (reference sequence). The V gene lost 3 bases and the J gene lost 8 bases, with 13 bases spanning the gap. CDR3 length: 12 residues. Written as DNA, the CDR3 is TGCAGTGCTAGCATAGGGACTAGCGGCTACACCTTC. This encodes CSASIGTSGYTF.

This chain connects TRBV7-9 to TRBJ2-7, with 7 bases lining up with TRBD1. Germline CDR1 and CDR2: SEHNR and FQNEAQ (reference sequence). The CDR3 covers 16 residues. J was trimmed by 2 bases and V by 0 bases; bases with no gene match: 7. Here the CDR3 DNA reads TGTGCCAGCAGCTTAGCTTCCCAGGGGGACACCTACGAGCAGTACTTC. Its protein product is CASSLASQGDTYEQYF.

The gene calls are TRBV29-1 and TRBJ2-1; D gene unclear. Germline V gene sequence: CDR1 SQVTM, CDR2 ANQGSEA. V lost 8 bases and J 5 bases, leaving 13 bases between the germline ends. The CDR3 spans 12 residues. The CDR3 region is CSPRSRNNEQFF. Written as DNA, the CDR3 is TGCAGCCCCCGAAGCCGAAACAATGAGCAGTTCTTC.

This clonotype was counted many times. The rearrangement uses TRBV20-1 and TRBJ1-2; 8 bases are a match to TRBD1. Germline V gene data show CDR1 as DFQATT and CDR2 as SNEGSKA (reference sequence). The CDR3 runs to 14 residues. With 5 bases clipped from V and 0 bases from J, the junction kept 5 bases outside the gene matches. The CDR3 DNA sequence: TGCAGTGCTCGAAGGGACAGGACTAACTATGGCTACACCTTC. As protein: CSARRDRTNYGYTF.

This clonotype was counted many times. The chain employs TRBV9 and TRBJ2-6; D gene ambiguous. Per germline, CDR1 SGDLS and CDR2 YYNGEE. This CDR3 is 14 amino acids long. Trimming left V 1 base short and J 2 bases short, with 4 bases between. The CDR3 nucleotides read TGTGCCAGCAGCGTAATCCCTGGGGCCAACGTCCTGACTTTC. As protein: CASSVIPGANVLTF.

This clonotype was seen a few times. V and J are TRBV2 and TRBJ2-5; weak D call: TRBD2 (6 bases). Trimming stripped 0 bases from V and 7 bases from J, with 12 bases between. The germline gives CDR1 SNHLY, CDR2 FYNNEI. The CDR3 is 14 residues long. CDR3 region: CASSEAGGRGTQYF. The CDR3 coding sequence is TGTGCCAGCAGTGAAGCGGGGGGACGGGGGACCCAGTACTTC.

A few counts support this clonotype. The chain combines TRBV2 with TRBJ1-1; D call uncertain. CDR1 and CDR2 (germline): SNHLY, FYNNEI. Trimming removed 6 bases from V and 2 bases from J, with 19 bases in between. This CDR3 is 16 amino acids long. This chain's CDR3 is CASSQDLFAQNTEAFF. As DNA, the CDR3 is TGTGCCAGCAGCCAAGATTTGTTTGCCCAAAACACTGAAGCTTTCTTT.

The chain couples TRBV20-1 to TRBJ1-4; no reliable D call. V dropped 4 bases and J dropped 8 bases, with 5 bases sitting between them. Germline CDR1 DFQATT, CDR2 SNEGSKA (reference sequence). CDR3 length: 10 residues. CDR3 in amino acids: CSATGEKLFF. The CDR3 DNA reads as TGCAGTGCTACCGGGGAAAAACTGTTTTTT.

This chain uses TRBV29-1 with TRBJ1-2; 11 nucleotides agree with TRBD1. CDR3 length: 16 amino acids. J gave up 7 bases and V 0 bases, and 10 bases lay outside the gene matches. Germline lookup yields CDR1 SQVTM and CDR2 ANQGSEA. The CDR3 loop is CSVEDGGTGGDGGYTF. The CDR3 nucleotides read TGCAGCGTTGAAGATGGCGGGACAGGGGGAGACGGTGGCTACACCTTC.

This chain uses TRBV29-1 with TRBJ2-5, with D possibly being TRBD1 (6 bases). Trimming took 2 bases from V and 11 from J, leaving 12 bases between them. Germline loops: CDR1 SQVTM, CDR2 ANQGSEA. The CDR3 contains 11 residues. The CDR3 sequence is CSVEMGQFQYF. CDR3 nucleotides: TGCAGCGTTGAAATGGGACAATTTCAGTACTTC.

The gene calls are TRBV2 and TRBJ2-7, with 9 bases aligning to TRBD2. V gave up 6 bases and J gave up 4 bases; unmatched junction bases: 10. The germline gives CDR1 SNHLY, CDR2 FYNNEI. The CDR3 extends over 15 amino acids. CDR3 protein: CASSLGSGRLYEQYF. As DNA, the CDR3 is TGTGCCAGCAGCTTAGGAAGCGGGAGGTTATACGAGCAGTACTTC.

The chain employs TRBV10-3 and TRBJ2-7; D is unclear. V was shortened by 10 bases and J by 2 bases, with 21 bases between the two germline ends. From germline, CDR1 is ENHRY and CDR2 SYGVKD. The CDR3 runs to 15 residues. CDR3 sequence reads: CASNTHPGTTYEQYF. The CDR3 DNA reads TGTGCCAGCAACACCCACCCGGGCACGACCTACGAGCAGTACTTC.

The sample holds many counts of this clonotype. V gene TRBV10-3 combines with J gene TRBJ2-7; D may be TRBD1 (5 bases). This CDR3 has 14 residues. Germline-derived CDR1 and CDR2 are ENHRY and SYGVKD. Between the trimmed V and J ends, which lost 8 bases and 3 bases, there was a span of 17 bases. The CDR3 DNA is TGTGCCATCGGCCCGGCAGGGATTGGCTACGAGCAGTACTTC. Protein sequence: CAIGPAGIGYEQYF.

This clonotype was seen once. The chain is built from TRBV10-3 and TRBJ2-6; the D gene could be TRBD1 or TRBD2 (5 bases each). V shed 10 bases and J shed 3 bases, with 16 bases lying between them. The germline gives CDR1 ENHRY, CDR2 SYGVKD. CDR3 length equals 15 residues. As DNA, the CDR3 is TGTGCCACCGGCCCGGGGACGGGTGGGGCCAACGTCCTGACTTTC. Translation: CATGPGTGGANVLTF.

This chain joins TRBV10-3 and TRBJ1-2; TRBD1 matches at 9 bases. J lost 5 bases, V lost 8 bases, and 15 bases had no gene match. Looked up from germline, CDR1 is ENHRY and CDR2 is SYGVKD. This CDR3 spans 16 amino acids. CDR3 in amino acids: CAIFSPGTGLGYGYTF. In nucleotides, the CDR3 is TGTGCCATCTTTAGCCCCGGGACAGGGCTTGGATATGGCTACACCTTC.

This clonotype occurred many times. The chain is built from TRBV29-1 and TRBJ1-2; 7 bases fit TRBD1. The length of the CDR3 is 13 residues. CDR1 and CDR2 from the germline V gene are SQVTM and ANQGSEA. J was trimmed by 3 bases and V by 2 bases; bases with no gene match: 3. CDR3: CSVEPGTDYGYTF. CDR3 nucleotides: TGCAGCGTTGAACCCGGGACAGACTATGGCTACACCTTC.

The chain links TRBV20-1 to TRBJ1-2, with D tentatively TRBD1 (6 bases). The CDR3 is 13 residues long. CDR1 DFQATT and CDR2 SNEGSKA come from the germline V gene (reference sequence). Trimming shortened V by 2 bases and J by 2 bases, and 9 bases separated the two germline ends. CDR3 in DNA: TGCAGTGCTAGACAGGGGCGAAACTATGGCTACACCTTC. Its translation is CSARQGRNYGYTF.

To note about this clonotype: This may arise from a read error, as a much more abundant clone is one base away. The chain joins TRBV10-3 to TRBJ2-7, with TRBD1 matching over 9 bases. With the DNA end fitting TRBJ2-1 better, the J assignment may be wrong. The V gene's germline CDR1 is ENHRY and CDR2 SYGVKD. The CDR3 covers 14 residues. The CDR3: CASSHRTGDYEQFF. As DNA, the CDR3 is TGTGCCAGCAGCCATCGGACAGGGGACTACGAGCAGTTCTTC.

The chain combines TRBV29-1 with TRBJ2-7, with 10 bases matching TRBD1. The germline V gene encodes CDR1 SQVTM and CDR2 ANQGSEA. The CDR3 extends over 12 amino acids. The trim removed 8 bases at V and 5 bases at J, leaving 6 bases unmatched. The CDR3, as DNA: TGCAGCTTAGGGACAGGGGTCCACGAGCAGTACTTC. Translating gives CSLGTGVHEQYF.